This T cell receptor beta chain was recorded in a study of blood T cell repertoires in COVID-19. Study overall: Whether acute or convalescent, the COVID-19 samples came from the United States, Italy and Spain.

The data were produced by immunoSEQ multiplex PCR, yet TCRdb's version contains in-frame clones alone and is incomplete. The sample has roughly 32,000 clones; just over 90% are singletons. The germline CDR1 and CDR2 sequences are MGHRA and YSYEKL. V gave up 1 base and J gave up 3 bases; unmatched junction bases: 0. The CDR3 is 16 residues long. The sequence was collected from a man aged 55 to 70 with acute or convalescent COVID-19. The chain recombines TRBV4-1 with TRBJ2-1; TRBD2 matches 13 bases. The sequencing sample was made of peripheral blood. Written as DNA, the CDR3 is TGCGCCAGCAGCCAAGGGACTAGCGGGAGCTACAATGAGCAGTTCTTC. Protein sequence: CASSQGTSGSYNEQFF.